The clone carrying this T cell receptor (beta chain) appeared once. Random-hexamer reverse transcription was applied to about 0.5 to 1 ug RNA. TCRdb reprocessed the immunoSEQ multiplex PCR reads with MiXCR, giving one entry per CDR3 protein. The sample holds some 150,000 distinct CDR3 sequences; about 95% are singletons and the top ten take around 0.15%. This CDR3 region has 14 residues. V shed 8 bases and J shed 0 bases, with 14 bases lying between them. This sample was taken from a study of CD8 T cells in Susac syndrome. In blood CD8+ and CD4+ T cells, TCR beta underwent sequencing. The chain couples TRBV12-3 or TRBV12-4 to TRBJ2-7; D tentatively fits TRBD1 or TRBD2 (6 bases each). This receptor was identified in a human donor with Susac syndrome. Sequencing was done on a sample of CD4+ T cells from PBMCs. This CDR3 reads CASALGGGSYEQYF. For the CDR3, the DNA is TGTGCCAGCGCCCTAGGAGGGGGCTCCTACGAGCAGTACTTC.